One sample yielded the 5 T cell receptor beta chains listed below, sequenced in a study of T cells after yellow fever vaccination. MiXCR, applied by TCRdb to the 5' RACE reads, yields one record per CDR3 protein. Here the sample spans 27,000 or so distinct CDR3 sequences, approximately 4% being singletons. This material consisted of CD8+ T cells sorted from PBMCs, taken 5 days after the yellow fever booster vaccination. These receptors originate from a man aged 30 to 39 who received the YFV17D yellow fever vaccine.

This clonotype was seen many times. V usage is TRBV6-5 and J usage is TRBJ2-3; maybe TRBD1 (5 bases). V lost 5 bases and J lost 2, with 8 bases in between. The CDR3 has 13 amino acids. Per germline, CDR1 MNHEY and CDR2 SVGAGI. CDR3 bases: TGTGCCAGCAGTAGAGGACACACAGATACGCAGTATTTT. This sequence encodes CASSRGHTDTQYF.

The sample holds many counts of this clonotype. The J gene is TRBJ2-5, the V gene TRBV7-9; D not certain. The germline CDR1 and CDR2 sequences are SEHNR and FQNEAQ (reference sequence). V lost 5 bases and J lost 5, with 12 bases in between. CDR3 length: 13 residues. CDR3 protein: CASSRVEEETQYF. CDR3 DNA sequence: TGTGCCAGCAGCCGCGTAGAGGAGGAGACCCAGTACTTC.

The J gene is TRBJ2-2, the V gene TRBV6-2 or TRBV6-3, with D perhaps matching TRBD1 or TRBD2 (5 bases each). CDR3 length: 15 residues. Trimming took 8 bases from V and 6 from J, leaving 19 bases between them. CDR1 MNHEY and CDR2 SVGEGT come from the germline V gene. The CDR3 region is CASGMGEFGAGELFF. CDR3 DNA sequence: TGTGCCAGCGGAATGGGGGAGTTTGGGGCCGGGGAGCTGTTTTTT.

The chain uses TRBV4-1 and TRBJ2-1, with D perhaps TRBD2 (5 bases). From germline, CDR1 is MGHRA and CDR2 YSYEKL. This CDR3 comprises 15 residues. V was cut by 0 bases and J by 6 bases, with 12 bases left in between. The CDR3 DNA follows: TGCGCCAGCAGCCAAGACAACGGACTCCTCAATGAGCAGTTCTTC. Its translation: CASSQDNGLLNEQFF.

This clonotype was found many times. The rearrangement uses TRBV4-2 and TRBJ1-4; no clear D gene. The germline V gene encodes CDR1 LGHNA and CDR2 YNFKEQ. The CDR3 spans 13 residues. V gave up 0 bases and J gave up 7 bases, with 6 bases separating them. The CDR3 DNA reads as TGTGCCAGCAGCCAAGATCTGGGTGAAAAACTGTTTTTT. It specifies CASSQDLGEKLFF.